This note documents a single T cell receptor beta chain sequence. Antigen specificity is unknown. Input was 2 to 2.5 ug genomic DNA, or all available if less. Measured with immunoSEQ multiplex PCR; TCRdb has only the in-frame clones, and not every one. This sample has around 89,000 clones, with just over 85% found just once. This sample stems from a study of glioma-infiltrating T cells after dendritic cell vaccination. The overall study: Patients had newly diagnosed or recurrent glioblastoma and received dendritic cell vaccines. Study outcomes and limitations: Few patients contributed both blood and tumor specimens.

Per the germline V gene, CDR1 is SGDLS and CDR2 is YYNGEE. V lost 4 bases and J lost 0; bases outside the gene matches: 7. This CDR3 contains 18 residues. This clonotype was obtained from a human donor with glioblastoma. The J gene is TRBJ2-4, the V gene TRBV9, with 13 bases lining up with TRBD2. The sequenced sample was blood, obtained before dendritic cell vaccination. The CDR3 is CASSPGTSGTLAKNIQYF. For the CDR3, the DNA is TGTGCCAGCAGCCCCGGGACTAGCGGGACCTTAGCCAAAAACATTCAGTACTTC.